This T cell receptor (beta chain) derives from a study of blood T cells in healthy people across ages. Overall study findings and caveats: From one million sequenced T cells, diversity estimates were lower bounds. Per million T cells, the diversity of TCR beta decreased roughly linearly as age advanced.

A word on this clonotype: Its specificity is unknown.

The second PCR ran 7 to 11 cycles with a sample-barcoded 5' primer and J-beta primers. Each cDNA was tagged by a template-switch adaptor containing 12 random nucleotides. Each single sample gave us at least 2.5 million CDR3-containing paired-end reads. One entry per CDR3 protein results from TCRdb running MiXCR on the 5' RACE reads. The sample shows hundreds of thousands of distinct CDR3 sequences, approximately 60% of them seen only once. V dropped 0 bases and J dropped 3 bases, with 11 bases sitting between them. From germline, CDR1 is SGHRS and CDR2 YFSETQ. The CDR3 runs 15 residues. Material for sequencing was blood. The V and J genes are TRBV5-1 and TRBJ2-3; D unclear. The receptor's source is a man aged 35 to 55 in good health. This CDR3 is CASSLGPSGTDTQYF. In DNA form, the CDR3 reads TGCGCCAGCAGCTTGGGTCCTAGTGGTACAGATACGCAGTATTTT.